This T cell receptor beta chain was retrieved from a study of sequential checkpoint blockade in melanoma. TCRdb's copy holds only in-frame clones and misses some; the assay was immunoSEQ multiplex PCR. The sample carries roughly 12,000 clones, over 70% recorded once. The CDR3 spans 15 residues. The V gene lost 3 bases and the J gene lost 2 bases, with 14 bases spanning the gap. The V gene's germline CDR1 is SGHVS and CDR2 FNYEAQ. The treatment denotes: randomized to nivolumab then ipilimumab (arm A) or the reverse (arm B). Live CD3+CD8+ CD19− CD56− cells were sorted from PBMCs. This clone was seen once.

This clonotype originated in a human donor with melanoma. This rearrangement joins TRBV7-6 to TRBJ2-7; TRBD1 might be the D (6 bases). The sequences come from CD8+ T cells sorted from blood (inferred from file names), collected from a patient given nivolumab and ipilimumab in sequence. This CDR3 is CASSFYRESTYEQYF. Here the CDR3 DNA reads TGTGCCAGCAGCTTCTACAGGGAAAGTACCTACGAGCAGTACTTC.